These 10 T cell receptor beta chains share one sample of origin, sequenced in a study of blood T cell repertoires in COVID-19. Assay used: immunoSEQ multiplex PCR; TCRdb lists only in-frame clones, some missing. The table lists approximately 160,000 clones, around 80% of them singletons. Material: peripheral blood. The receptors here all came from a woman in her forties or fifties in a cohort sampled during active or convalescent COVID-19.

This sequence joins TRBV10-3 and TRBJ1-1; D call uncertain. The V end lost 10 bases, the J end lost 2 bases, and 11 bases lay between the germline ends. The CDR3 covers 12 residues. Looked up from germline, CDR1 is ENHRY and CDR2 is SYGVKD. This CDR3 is CASTGTNTEAFF. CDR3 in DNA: TGTGCCAGCACGGGAACCAACACTGAAGCTTTCTTT.

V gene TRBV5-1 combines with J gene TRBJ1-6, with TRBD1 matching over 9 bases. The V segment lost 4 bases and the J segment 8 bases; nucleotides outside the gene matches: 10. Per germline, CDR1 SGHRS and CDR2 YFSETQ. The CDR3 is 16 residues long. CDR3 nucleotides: TGCGCCAGCAGCACCCGGGACAGGGATTGGGATTCACCCCTCCACTTT. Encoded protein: CASSTRDRDWDSPLHF.

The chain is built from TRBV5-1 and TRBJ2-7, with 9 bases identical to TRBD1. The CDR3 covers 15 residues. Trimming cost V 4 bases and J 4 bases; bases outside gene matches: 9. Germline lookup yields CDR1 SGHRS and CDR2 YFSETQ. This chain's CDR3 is CASSGTGTGSYEQYF. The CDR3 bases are TGCGCCAGCAGCGGGACCGGGACAGGGTCGTACGAGCAGTACTTC.

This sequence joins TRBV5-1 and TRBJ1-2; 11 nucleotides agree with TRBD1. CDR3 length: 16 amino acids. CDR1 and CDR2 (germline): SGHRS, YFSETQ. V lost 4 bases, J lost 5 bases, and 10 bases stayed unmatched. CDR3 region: CASSQGQGGRVYGYTF. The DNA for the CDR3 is TGCGCCAGCAGCCAGGGACAGGGGGGAAGAGTTTATGGCTACACCTTC.

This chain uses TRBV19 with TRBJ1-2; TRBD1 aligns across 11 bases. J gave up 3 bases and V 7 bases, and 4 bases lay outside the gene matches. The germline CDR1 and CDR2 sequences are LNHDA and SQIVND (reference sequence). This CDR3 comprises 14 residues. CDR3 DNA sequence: TGTGCCAGTAAAGCGGGACAGGGGGACTATGGCTACACCTTC. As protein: CASKAGQGDYGYTF.

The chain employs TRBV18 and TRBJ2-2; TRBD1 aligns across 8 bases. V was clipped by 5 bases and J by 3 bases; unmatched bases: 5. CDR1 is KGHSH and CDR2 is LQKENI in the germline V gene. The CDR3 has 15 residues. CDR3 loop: CASSIQGAYTGELFF. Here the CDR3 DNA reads TGTGCCAGCTCAATCCAGGGGGCGTACACCGGGGAGCTGTTTTTT.

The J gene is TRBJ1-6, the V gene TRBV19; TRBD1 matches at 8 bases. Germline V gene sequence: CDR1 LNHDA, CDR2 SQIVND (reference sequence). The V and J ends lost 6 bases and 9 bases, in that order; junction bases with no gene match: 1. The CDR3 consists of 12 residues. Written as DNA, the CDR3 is TGTGCCAGTAGGGACAGGGCTTCACCCCTCCACTTT. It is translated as CASRDRASPLHF.

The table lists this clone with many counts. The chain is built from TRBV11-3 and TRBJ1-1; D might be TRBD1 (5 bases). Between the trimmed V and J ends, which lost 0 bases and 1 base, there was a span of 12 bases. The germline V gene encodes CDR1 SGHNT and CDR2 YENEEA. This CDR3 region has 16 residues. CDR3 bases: TGTGCCAGCAGCTTAGATGGGAGGGGCGGGAACACTGAAGCTTTCTTT. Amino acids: CASSLDGRGGNTEAFF.

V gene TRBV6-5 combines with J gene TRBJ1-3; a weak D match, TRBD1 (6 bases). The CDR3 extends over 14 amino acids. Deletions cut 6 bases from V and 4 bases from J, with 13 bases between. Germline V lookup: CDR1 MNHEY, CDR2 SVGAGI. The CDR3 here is CASSWGQRGNTIYF. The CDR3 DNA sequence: TGTGCCAGCAGCTGGGGACAAAGAGGAAACACCATATATTTT.

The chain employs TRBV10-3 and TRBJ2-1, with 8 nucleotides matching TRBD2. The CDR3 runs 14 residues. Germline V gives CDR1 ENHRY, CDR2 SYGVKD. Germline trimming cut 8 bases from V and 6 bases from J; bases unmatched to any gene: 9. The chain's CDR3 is CAIAGLASGNEQFF. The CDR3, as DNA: TGTGCCATCGCCGGACTAGCATCCGGCAATGAGCAGTTCTTC.